Listed below are T cell receptor beta chains from one sample, sequenced in a study of spatial heterogeneity in lung cancer. TCRdb re-called the 5' RACE reads with MiXCR, one entry per CDR3 protein. The sample consists of roughly 1,800 distinct CDR3 sequences, about 16% of them appearing once. The material sequenced was normal lung tissue next to the tumor, taken at surgery. These receptors originate from a male donor with early-stage non-small cell lung cancer. Both conserved end residues are part of each CDR3. The D gene is left open where the match is weak. Rows give clone size only sometimes, using once, few, many, or a class for an expanded clone.

>TRBV18|TRBD1|TRBJ2-7|13|many
CASSPLQGSEQYF
TGTGCCAGCTCACCCCTACAGGGGAGCGAGCAGTACTTC
>TRBV29-1|TRBD2|TRBJ2-2|18|NA
CSVVLFLAGDTNTGELFF
TGCAGCGTTGTTTTGTTTTTAGCGGGCGATACGAACACCGGGGAGCTGTTTTTT
>TRBV20-1|TRBD1|TRBJ1-6|15|few
CSARVPGQDTSPLHF
TGCAGTGCTAGAGTACCGGGACAGGACACTTCGCCCCTCCACTTT
>TRBV5-4|NA|TRBJ1-5|12|NA
CASSLRHEDRDF
TGTGCCAGCAGCTTGCGGCACGAGGATCGGGATTTT
>TRBV5-6|TRBD2|TRBJ2-7|14|few
CASRPGGPDYEQYF
TGTGCCAGCCGACCGGGAGGACCCGACTACGAGCAGTACTTC
>TRBV12-3/TRBV12-4|NA|TRBJ1-3|15|few
CASSLYPRTGNTIYF
TGTGCCAGCAGTTTATATCCAAGGACTGGAAACACCATATATTTT
>TRBV25-1|NA|TRBJ2-1|11|medium-sized
CASSRQLEQFF
TGTGCCAGCAGTAGACAGCTTGAGCAGTTCTTC
>TRBV5-4|NA|TRBJ2-3|15|medium-sized
CASRYEGVGTDTQYF
TGTGCCAGCAGATACGAGGGGGTCGGCACAGATACGCAGTATTTT
>TRBV7-2|NA|TRBJ2-3|12|medium-sized
CASSGYTDTQYF
TGTGCCAGCAGCGGTTACACAGATACGCAGTATTTT
>TRBV29-1|NA|TRBJ2-3|15|medium-sized
CSVDGGRLATDTQYF
TGCAGCGTTGATGGGGGGAGGCTCGCCACAGATACGCAGTATTTT
>TRBV11-3|NA|TRBJ2-5|13|medium-sized
CASSLETQGIQYF
TGTGCCAGCAGCTTGGAAACACAAGGGATCCAGTACTTC
>TRBV29-1|NA|TRBJ1-1|14|NA
CSANRVLTNTEAFF
TGCAGCGCCAACCGGGTCCTAACTAACACTGAAGCTTTCTTT
>TRBV28|NA|TRBJ2-3|15|NA
CASSFAGGGTDTQYF
TGTGCCAGCAGTTTTGCTGGCGGGGGCACAGATACGCAGTATTTT
>TRBV27|NA|TRBJ2-7|16|large
CASSLKGGGVSYEQYF
TGTGCCAGCAGTTTAAAAGGGGGAGGAGTATCCTACGAGCAGTACTTC
>TRBV5-4|NA|TRBJ2-5|12|medium-sized
CASGGSQETQYF
TGTGCCAGCGGAGGAAGCCAAGAGACCCAGTACTTC
>TRBV27|TRBD2|TRBJ2-1|16|medium-sized
CASSPRLAGGHDEQFF
TGTGCCAGCAGTCCCCGACTAGCGGGAGGGCATGATGAGCAGTTCTTC
>TRBV20-1|TRBD2|TRBJ2-1|15|medium-sized
CSARGASGIVYEQFF
TGCAGTGCTAGAGGGGCTAGCGGGATTGTGTATGAGCAGTTCTTC
>TRBV5-1|NA|TRBJ2-3|15|medium-sized
CASSLEWGSTDTQYF
TGCGCCAGCAGCTTGGAATGGGGGAGTACAGATACGCAGTATTTT
>TRBV29-1|NA|TRBJ1-1|13|large
CSVEVYQNTEAFF
TGCAGCGTTGAAGTATACCAGAACACTGAAGCTTTCTTT
>TRBV28|NA|TRBJ2-7|13|medium-sized
CASSLDGSYEQYF
TGTGCCAGCAGTTTAGACGGTTCCTACGAGCAGTACTTC
>TRBV7-6|TRBD2|TRBJ2-3|17|few
CASSPRTSGGSSDTQYF
TGTGCCAGCAGCCCGAGGACTAGCGGGGGGAGTTCAGATACGCAGTATTTT
>TRBV29-1|NA|TRBJ1-1|14|medium-sized
CSVGPRDMNTEAFF
TGCAGCGTGGGCCCCAGGGATATGAACACTGAAGCTTTCTTT
>TRBV29-1|TRBD1|TRBJ2-2|13|medium-sized
CSSRDREVGELFF
TGCAGCTCTAGGGACAGGGAGGTCGGGGAGCTGTTTTTT
>TRBV7-2|TRBD2|TRBJ2-3|16|medium-sized
CASSHGLAGGTDTQYF
TGTGCCAGCAGCCACGGACTAGCGGGAGGTACAGATACGCAGTATTTT
>TRBV7-3|TRBD2|TRBJ2-1|16|medium-sized
CASSLIAGGSYNEQFF
TGTGCCAGCAGCTTAATCGCGGGAGGGTCCTACAATGAGCAGTTCTTC
>TRBV6-2/TRBV6-3|NA|TRBJ2-7|12|medium-sized
CASSFVLYEQYF
TGTGCCAGCAGTTTTGTCCTCTACGAGCAGTACTTC
>TRBV5-4|NA|TRBJ2-5|14|medium-sized
CASSRGQTQETQYF
TGTGCCAGCAGCCGAGGACAAACTCAAGAGACCCAGTACTTC
>TRBV6-1|NA|TRBJ2-3|10|NA
CASSQDTQYF
TGTGCCAGCTCCCAAGACACGCAGTATTTT
>TRBV7-8|NA|TRBJ2-1|14|medium-sized
CASSSVILGNEQFF
TGTGCCAGCAGCTCCGTAATTTTGGGCAATGAGCAGTTCTTC
>TRBV11-1|TRBD1|TRBJ1-1|14|medium-sized
CASSLRGLGTEAFF
TGTGCCAGCAGCTTAAGGGGGCTAGGCACTGAAGCTTTCTTT
>TRBV7-2|NA|TRBJ2-5|14|medium-sized
CASSFSLAEETQYF
TGTGCCAGCAGCTTCTCCTTAGCGGAAGAGACCCAGTACTTC